The sequence of this T cell receptor beta chain was determined in a study of blood T cell repertoires in COVID-19. Study-level background: Researchers got acute and convalescent COVID-19 samples from the United States, Italy and Spain.

Participants' own reports of clinical history determined their cohort assignment. The protocol was immunoSEQ multiplex PCR, while the TCRdb copy is restricted to in-frame clones and leaves out a portion. The sample consists of some 330,000 clones, 86% of them appearing once. This clonotype originated in a man aged 25-40 years who had recovered from COVID-19. The sample was PBMCs or T cells enriched from blood (not recorded which).

CDR3 nucleotide sequence: TGTGCCTGGACCCCACGACAGGGGATTGGGTACACCATATATTTT. This gives the protein CAWTPRQGIGYTIYF. The chain recombines TRBV30 with TRBJ1-3; 8 positions agree with TRBD1. V shed 4 bases, J shed 8 bases, and the junction held 13 bases outside the gene matches. CDR1 is GTSNPN, CDR2 SVGIG, per germline (reference sequence). The CDR3 covers 15 residues.